A selection of T cell receptor beta chains follows, all from one sample in a study of molecular identifiers for immune sequencing clone quantification. TCRdb re-called the PCR reads through MiXCR, storing one row per CDR3 protein. The profile covers approximately 97,000 distinct CDR3 sequences, with 30% to 45% appearing a single time and 9.7% taken by the ten largest. Sequenced input: naive CD8+ T cells from blood, with Jurkat cell RNA spiked in. The receptors were sampled from a human donor in good health. Some libraries in this study had Jurkat cell RNA spiked in. CDR3s include the opening cysteine and the closing phenylalanine or tryptophan.

v_call	j_call	cdr3_aa
TRBV19	TRBJ1-1	CASSPIGGEKETFF
TRBV15	TRBJ2-7	CASSRGPGLAPSGSYEQYF
TRBV4-3	TRBJ2-7	CASSQRGGTEQYF
TRBV6-2/TRBV6-3	TRBJ1-5	CASRDFSGQPQHF
TRBV10-3	TRBJ2-5	CAIRITGTGGEETQYF
TRBV6-2/TRBV6-3	TRBJ2-1	CASSPLRPIYNEQFF
TRBV20-1	TRBJ1-4	CSTAGPADEKLFF
TRBV29-1	TRBJ1-2	CSVVNGPYGYTF
TRBV4-1	TRBJ2-3	CASSLLAGERTDTQYF
TRBV7-9	TRBJ2-2	CASIATGELFF
TRBV2	TRBJ2-3	CARRDLAGEDTQYF
TRBV20-1	TRBJ2-7	CSADDISSYEQYF
TRBV29-1	TRBJ2-1	CSVARTASSYNEQFF
TRBV2	TRBJ1-5	CASSVFSLGSGNQPQHF
TRBV6-2/TRBV6-3	TRBJ1-1	CASSYPYEAFF
TRBV5-1	TRBJ1-5	CASSPTAYSNNQPQHF
TRBV20-1	TRBJ2-7	CSADETSGSSYEQYF
TRBV6-2/TRBV6-3	TRBJ2-5	CASSYLGVEETQYF
TRBV15	TRBJ2-5	CATSRGAAGQETQYF